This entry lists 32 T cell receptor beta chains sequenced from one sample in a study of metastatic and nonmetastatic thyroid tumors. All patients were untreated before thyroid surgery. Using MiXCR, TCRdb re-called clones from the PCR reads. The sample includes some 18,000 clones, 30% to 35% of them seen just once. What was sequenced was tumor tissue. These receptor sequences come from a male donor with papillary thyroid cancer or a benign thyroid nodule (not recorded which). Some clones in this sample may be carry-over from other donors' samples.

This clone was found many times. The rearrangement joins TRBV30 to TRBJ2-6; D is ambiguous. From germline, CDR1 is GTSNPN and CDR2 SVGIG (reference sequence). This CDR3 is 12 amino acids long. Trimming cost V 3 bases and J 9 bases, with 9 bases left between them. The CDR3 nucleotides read TGTGCCTGGAGGTTGGCCTTCAACGTCCTGACTTTC. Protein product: CAWRLAFNVLTF. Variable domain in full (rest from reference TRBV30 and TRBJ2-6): SQTIHQWPATLVQPVGSPLSLECTVEGTSNPNLYWYRQAAGRGLQLLFYSVGIGQISSEVPQNLSASRPQDRQFILSSKKLLLSDSGFYLCAWRLAFNVLTFGAGSRLTVL.

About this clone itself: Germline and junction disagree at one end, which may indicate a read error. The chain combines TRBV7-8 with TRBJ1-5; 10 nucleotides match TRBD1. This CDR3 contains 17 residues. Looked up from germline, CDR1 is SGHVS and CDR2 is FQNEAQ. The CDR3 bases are TGTGCCAGGAGCTTAGATGGTTCGACAGGGGGCTATCAGCCCCAGCATTTT. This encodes CARSLDGSTGGYQPQHF. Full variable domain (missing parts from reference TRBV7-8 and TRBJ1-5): GAGVSQSPRYKVAKRGQDVALRCDPISGHVSLFWYQQALGQGPEFLTYFQNEAQLDKSGLPSDRFFAERPEGSVSTLKIQRTQQEDSAVYLCARSLDGSTGGYQPQHFGDGTRLSIL.

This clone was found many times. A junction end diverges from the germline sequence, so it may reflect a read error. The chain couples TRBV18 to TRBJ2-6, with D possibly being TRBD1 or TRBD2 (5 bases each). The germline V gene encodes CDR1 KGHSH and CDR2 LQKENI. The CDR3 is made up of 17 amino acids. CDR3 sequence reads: CASSPVLAGTGANALTF. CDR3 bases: TGTGCCAGCTCACCGGTCCTAGCAGGTACCGGGGCCAACGCCCTGACTTTC.

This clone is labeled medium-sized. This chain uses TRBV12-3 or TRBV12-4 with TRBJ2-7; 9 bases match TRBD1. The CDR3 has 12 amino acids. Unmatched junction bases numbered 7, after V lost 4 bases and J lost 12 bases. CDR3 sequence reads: CASSSRQGVMYF. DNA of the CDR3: TGTGCCAGCAGTTCGAGACAGGGGGTGATGTACTTC.

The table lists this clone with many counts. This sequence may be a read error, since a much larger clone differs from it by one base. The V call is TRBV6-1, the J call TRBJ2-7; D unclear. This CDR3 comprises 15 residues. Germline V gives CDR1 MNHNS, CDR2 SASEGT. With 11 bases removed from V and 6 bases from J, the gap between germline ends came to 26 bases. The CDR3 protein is CAGSPRGSRRSEQYF. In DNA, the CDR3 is TGTGCCGGCTCCCCCCGTGGCTCTCGAAGGTCCGAGCAGTACTTC.

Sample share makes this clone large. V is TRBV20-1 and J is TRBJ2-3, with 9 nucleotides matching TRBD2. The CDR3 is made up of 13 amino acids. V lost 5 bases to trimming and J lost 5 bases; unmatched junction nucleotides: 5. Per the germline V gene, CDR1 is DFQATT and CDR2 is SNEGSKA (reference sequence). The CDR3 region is CSAPGLAGDTQYF. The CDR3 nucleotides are TGCAGTGCTCCGGGACTAGCAGGAGATACGCAGTATTTT.

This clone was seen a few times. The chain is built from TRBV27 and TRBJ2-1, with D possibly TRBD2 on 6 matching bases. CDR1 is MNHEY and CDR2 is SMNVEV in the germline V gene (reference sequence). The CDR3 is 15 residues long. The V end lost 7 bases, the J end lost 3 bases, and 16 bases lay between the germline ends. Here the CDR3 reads CASIPSGCFYNEQFF. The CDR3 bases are TGTGCCAGCATCCCGAGCGGGTGTTTCTACAATGAGCAGTTCTTC.

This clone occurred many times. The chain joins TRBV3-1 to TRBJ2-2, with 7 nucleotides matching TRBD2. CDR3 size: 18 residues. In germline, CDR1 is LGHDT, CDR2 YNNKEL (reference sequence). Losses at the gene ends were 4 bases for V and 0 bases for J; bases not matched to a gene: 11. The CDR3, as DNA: TGTGCCAGCAGCCTAGGCCGTTCGCGGGGGTCGAACACCGGGGAGCTGTTTTTT. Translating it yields CASSLGRSRGSNTGELFF. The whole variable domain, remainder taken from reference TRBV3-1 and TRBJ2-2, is DTAVSQTPKYLVTQMGNDKSIKCEQNLGHDTMYWYKQDSKKFLKIMFSYNNKELIINETVPNRFSPKSPDKAHLNLHINSLELGDSAVYFCASSLGRSRGSNTGELFFGEGSRLTVL.

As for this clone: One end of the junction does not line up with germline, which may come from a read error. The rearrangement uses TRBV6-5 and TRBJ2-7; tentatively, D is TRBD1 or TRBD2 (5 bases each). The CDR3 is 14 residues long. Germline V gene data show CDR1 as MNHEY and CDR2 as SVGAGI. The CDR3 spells CASSSAGTVYEHDF. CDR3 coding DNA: TGTGCCAGCAGTTCCGCCGGGACCGTTTACGAGCACGACTTC.

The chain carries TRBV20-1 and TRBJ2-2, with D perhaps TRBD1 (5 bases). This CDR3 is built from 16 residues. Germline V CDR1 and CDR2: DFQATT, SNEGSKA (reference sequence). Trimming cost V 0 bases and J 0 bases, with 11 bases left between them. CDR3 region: CSARDGIGANTGELFF. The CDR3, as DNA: TGCAGTGCTAGAGATGGTATAGGGGCGAACACCGGGGAGCTGTTTTTT.

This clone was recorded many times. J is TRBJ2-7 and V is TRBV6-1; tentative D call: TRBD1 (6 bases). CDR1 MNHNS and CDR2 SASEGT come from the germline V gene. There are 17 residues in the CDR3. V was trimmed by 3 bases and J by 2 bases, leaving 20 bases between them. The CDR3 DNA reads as TGTGCCAGCAGTGAGGCGACTCCGGGACAACCAACCTACGAGCAGTACTTC. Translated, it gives CASSEATPGQPTYEQYF.

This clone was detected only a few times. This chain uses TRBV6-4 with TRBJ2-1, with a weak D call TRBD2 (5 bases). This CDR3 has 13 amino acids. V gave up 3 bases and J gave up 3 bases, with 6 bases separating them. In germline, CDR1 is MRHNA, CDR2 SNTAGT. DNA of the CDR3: TGTGCCAGCAGTGAGGGAGACTACAATGAGCAGTTCTTC. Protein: CASSEGDYNEQFF.

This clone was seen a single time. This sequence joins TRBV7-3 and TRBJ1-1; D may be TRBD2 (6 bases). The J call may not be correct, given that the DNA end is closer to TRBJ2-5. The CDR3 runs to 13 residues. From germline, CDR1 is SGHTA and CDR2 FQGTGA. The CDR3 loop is CASSLTPGVTQYF. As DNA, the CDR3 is TGTGCCAGCAGCCTGACCCCGGGAGTGACCCAGTACTTC.

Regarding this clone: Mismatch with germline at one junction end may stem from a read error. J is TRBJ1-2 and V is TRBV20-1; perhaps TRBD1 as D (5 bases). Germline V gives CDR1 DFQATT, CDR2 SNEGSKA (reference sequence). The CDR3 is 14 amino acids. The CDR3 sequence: CSARYPRQFYVYTF. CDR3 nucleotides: TGCAGTGCTAGATATCCTCGACAGTTCTATGTCTACACCTTC.

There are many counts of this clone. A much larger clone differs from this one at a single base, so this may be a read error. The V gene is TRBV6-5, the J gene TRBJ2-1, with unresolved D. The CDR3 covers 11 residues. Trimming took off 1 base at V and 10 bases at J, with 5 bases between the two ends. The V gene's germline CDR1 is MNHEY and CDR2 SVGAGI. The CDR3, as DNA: TGTGCCAGCAGTTACTATCGGGAGCAGTTCTTC. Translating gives CASSYYREQFF.

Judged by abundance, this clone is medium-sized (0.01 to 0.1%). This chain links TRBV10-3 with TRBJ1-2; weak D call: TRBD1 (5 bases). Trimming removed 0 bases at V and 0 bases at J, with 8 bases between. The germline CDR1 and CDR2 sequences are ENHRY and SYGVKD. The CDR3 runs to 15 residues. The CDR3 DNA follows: TGTGCCATCAGTGAGTCCCAGGGAGCTAACTATGGCTACACCTTC. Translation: CAISESQGANYGYTF.

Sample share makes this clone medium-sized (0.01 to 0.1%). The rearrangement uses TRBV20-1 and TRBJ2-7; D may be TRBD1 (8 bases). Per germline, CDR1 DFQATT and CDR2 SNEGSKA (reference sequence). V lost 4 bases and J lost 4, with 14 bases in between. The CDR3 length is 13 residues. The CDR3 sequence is CSANDRGGYEQYF. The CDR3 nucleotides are TGCAGTGCTAATGACAGGGGAGGGTACGAGCAGTACTTC.

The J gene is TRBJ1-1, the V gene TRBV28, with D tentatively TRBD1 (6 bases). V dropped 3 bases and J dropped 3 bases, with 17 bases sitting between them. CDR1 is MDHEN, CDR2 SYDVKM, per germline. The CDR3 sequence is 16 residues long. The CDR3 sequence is CASSLVTGASDTEAFF. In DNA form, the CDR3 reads TGTGCCAGCAGTTTGGTCACGGGGGCATCGGACACTGAAGCTTTCTTT.

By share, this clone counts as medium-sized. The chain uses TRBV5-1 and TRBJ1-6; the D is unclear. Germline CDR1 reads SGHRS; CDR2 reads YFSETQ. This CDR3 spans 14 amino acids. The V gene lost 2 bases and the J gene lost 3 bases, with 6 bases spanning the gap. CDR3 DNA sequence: TGCGCCAGCAGCTTTTCGGTCTATAATTCACCCCTCCACTTT. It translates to CASSFSVYNSPLHF.

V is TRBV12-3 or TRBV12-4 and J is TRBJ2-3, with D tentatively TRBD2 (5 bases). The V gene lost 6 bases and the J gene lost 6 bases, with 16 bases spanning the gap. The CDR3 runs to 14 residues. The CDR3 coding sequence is TGTGCCAGCAGCCCCCGGGGTTTCATGGATACGCAGTATTTT. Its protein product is CASSPRGFMDTQYF.

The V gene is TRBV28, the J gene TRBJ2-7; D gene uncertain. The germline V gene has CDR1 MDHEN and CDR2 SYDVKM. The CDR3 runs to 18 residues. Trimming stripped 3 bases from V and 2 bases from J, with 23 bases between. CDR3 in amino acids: CASSLSFNPNSRTYEQYF. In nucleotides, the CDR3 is TGTGCCAGCAGTTTGTCTTTTAATCCAAACAGTCGGACCTACGAGCAGTACTTC.

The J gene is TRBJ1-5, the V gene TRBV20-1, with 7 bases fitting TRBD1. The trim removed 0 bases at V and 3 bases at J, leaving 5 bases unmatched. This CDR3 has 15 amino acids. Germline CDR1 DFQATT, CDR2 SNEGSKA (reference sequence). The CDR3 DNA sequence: TGCAGTGCTAGAGATCGACAGGGTCACAATCAGCCCCAGCATTTT. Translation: CSARDRQGHNQPQHF.

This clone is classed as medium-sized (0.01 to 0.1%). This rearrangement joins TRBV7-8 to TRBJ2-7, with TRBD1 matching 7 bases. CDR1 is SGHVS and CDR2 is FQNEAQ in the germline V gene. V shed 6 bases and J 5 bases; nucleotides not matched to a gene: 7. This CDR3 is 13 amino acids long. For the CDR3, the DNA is TGTGCCAGCAGTCCACAGGGGTACAACGAGCAGTACTTC. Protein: CASSPQGYNEQYF.

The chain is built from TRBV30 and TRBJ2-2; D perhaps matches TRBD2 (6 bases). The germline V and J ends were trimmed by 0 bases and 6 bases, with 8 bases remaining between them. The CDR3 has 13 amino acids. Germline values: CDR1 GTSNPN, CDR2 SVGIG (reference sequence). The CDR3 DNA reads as TGTGCCTGGAGTGTAGGAGGGGCCGGGGAGCTGTTTTTT. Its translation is CAWSVGGAGELFF.

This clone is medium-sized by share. CDR3 region: CSARDHTQGRTEKLFF. CDR3 nucleotides: TGCAGTGCTAGAGATCACACCCAGGGGCGAACGGAAAAACTGTTTTTT. The chain employs TRBV20-1 and TRBJ1-4, with D tentatively TRBD1 (6 bases). The CDR3 is 16 residues long. V dropped 0 bases and J dropped 8 bases, with 19 bases sitting between them. Germline CDR1 is DFQATT and CDR2 is SNEGSKA (reference sequence).

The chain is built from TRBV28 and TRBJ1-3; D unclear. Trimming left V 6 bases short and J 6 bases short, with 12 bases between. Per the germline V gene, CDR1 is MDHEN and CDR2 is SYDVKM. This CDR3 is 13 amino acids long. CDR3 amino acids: CASSAPRLNTIYF. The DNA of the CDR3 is TGTGCCAGCAGCGCCCCAAGACTAAACACCATATATTTT. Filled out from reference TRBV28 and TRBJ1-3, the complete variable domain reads DVKVTQSSRYLVKRTGEKVFLECVQDMDHENMFWYRQDPGLGLRLIYFSYDVKMKEKGDIPEGYSVSREKKERFSLILESASTNQTSMYLCASSAPRLNTIYFGEGSWLTVV.

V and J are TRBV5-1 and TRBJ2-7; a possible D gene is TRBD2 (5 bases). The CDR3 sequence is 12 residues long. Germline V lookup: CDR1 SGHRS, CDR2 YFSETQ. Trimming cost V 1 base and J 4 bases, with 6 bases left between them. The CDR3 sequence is CASSLREYEQYF. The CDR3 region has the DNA TGCGCCAGCAGCTTGAGGGAGTACGAGCAGTACTTC.

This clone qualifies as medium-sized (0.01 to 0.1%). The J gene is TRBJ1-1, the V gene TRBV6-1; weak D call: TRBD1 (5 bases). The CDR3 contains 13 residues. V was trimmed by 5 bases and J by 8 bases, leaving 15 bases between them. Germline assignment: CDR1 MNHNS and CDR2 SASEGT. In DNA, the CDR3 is TGTGCCAGCAGTAGGGACCCACGTGCGGAAGCTTTCTTT. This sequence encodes CASSRDPRAEAFF.

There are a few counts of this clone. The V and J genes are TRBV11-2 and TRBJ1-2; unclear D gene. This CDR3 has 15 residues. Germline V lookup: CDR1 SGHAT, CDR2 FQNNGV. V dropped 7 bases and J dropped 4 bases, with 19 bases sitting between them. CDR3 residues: CASMAGPTNLYGYTF. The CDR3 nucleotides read TGTGCCAGCATGGCTGGACCGACTAACCTCTATGGCTACACCTTC. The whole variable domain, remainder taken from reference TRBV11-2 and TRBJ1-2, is EAGVAQSPRYKIIEKRQSVAFWCNPISGHATLYWYQQILGQGPKLLIQFQNNGVVDDSQLPKDRFSAERLKGVDSTLKIQPAKLEDSAVYLCASMAGPTNLYGYTFGSGTRLTVV.

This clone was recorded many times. CDR3 sequence reads: CASSLSSPAGGETQYF. The CDR3, as DNA: TGTGCCAGCTCTCTTTCATCTCCCGCGGGAGGAGAGACCCAGTACTTC. The chain employs TRBV18 and TRBJ2-5, with 8 bases that match TRBD2. The CDR3 is made up of 16 amino acids. Germline assignment: CDR1 KGHSH and CDR2 LQKENI. The V segment lost 6 bases and the J segment 4 bases; nucleotides outside the gene matches: 13.

This chain's CDR3 is CASRGQLAGGSNEQFF. CDR3 sequence (DNA): TGTGCCAGCAGAGGCCAACTAGCGGGAGGCAGCAATGAGCAGTTCTTC. The chain links TRBV7-2 to TRBJ2-1; 12 bases agree with TRBD2. There are 16 residues in the CDR3. From germline, CDR1 is SGHTA and CDR2 FQGNSA. The trim removed 6 bases at V and 6 bases at J, leaving 9 bases unmatched.

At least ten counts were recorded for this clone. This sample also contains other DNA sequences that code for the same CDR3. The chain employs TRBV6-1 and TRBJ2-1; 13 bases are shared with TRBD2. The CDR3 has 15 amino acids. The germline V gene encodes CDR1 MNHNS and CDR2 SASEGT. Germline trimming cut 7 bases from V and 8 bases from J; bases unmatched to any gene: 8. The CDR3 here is CASNGRLAGGDEQFF. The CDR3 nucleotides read TGTGCCAGCAATGGTCGACTAGCGGGAGGCGATGAGCAGTTCTTC.